This T cell receptor (beta chain) was captured by sequencing in a study of blood T cell repertoires in COVID-19. Study context: In each case, the material was cDNA or gDNA derived from T cells, B-cell-depleted T cells, or PBMCs.

Germline-derived CDR1 and CDR2 are SNHLY and FYNNEI. The CDR3 totals 18 residues. The table came from immunoSEQ multiplex PCR; TCRdb's copy has only in-frame clones and leaves some out. Among roughly 150,000 clones, over 70% were seen once, and the ten largest hold 35% to 55%. Worth noting for this clone: The junction differs from germline at one of its ends, possibly a read error.

V is TRBV2 and J is TRBJ1-6; a weak D match, TRBD1 (5 bases). This TCR derives from a human donor in a cohort sampled during active COVID-19. What was sequenced was peripheral blood. CDR3 in amino acids: CGSSESFNRGSYNSPLHF. CDR3 DNA sequence: TGTGGCAGCAGTGAGTCTTTCAATAGGGGCTCCTATAATTCACCCCTCCACTTT.